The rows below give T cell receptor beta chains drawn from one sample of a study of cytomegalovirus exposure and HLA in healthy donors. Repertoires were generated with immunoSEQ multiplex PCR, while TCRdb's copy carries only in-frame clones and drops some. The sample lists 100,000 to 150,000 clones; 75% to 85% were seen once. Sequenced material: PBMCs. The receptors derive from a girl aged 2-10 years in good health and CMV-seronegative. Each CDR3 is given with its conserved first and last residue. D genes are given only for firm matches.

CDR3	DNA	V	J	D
CASSLLPGAAGNTIYF	TGTGCCAGCAGCTTACTCCCTGGGGCTGCTGGAAACACCATATATTTT	TRBV7-8	TRBJ1-3	.
CASSLATDTQYF	TGTGCCAGCAGCTTAGCGACAGATACGCAGTATTTT	TRBV11-2	TRBJ2-3	.
CSVEDRLNPRGPGGYTF	TGCAGCGTTGAAGATCGGCTCAACCCCAGGGGGCCAGGTGGCTACACCTTC	TRBV29-1	TRBJ1-2	TRBD1
CASSPRVQGPSGNTIYF	TGTGCCAGCTCACCAAGAGTCCAGGGGCCCTCTGGAAACACCATATATTTT	TRBV18	TRBJ1-3	.
CASTSPGGHVEQFF	TGTGCCAGCACTTCCCCCGGGGGGCACGTTGAGCAGTTCTTC	TRBV2	TRBJ2-1	.
CASSSGPLEAFF	TGTGCCAGCAGCTCTGGGCCACTTGAAGCTTTCTTT	TRBV6-6	TRBJ1-1	.
CASSQESGGSYNEQFF	TGCGCCAGCAGCCAAGAAAGCGGGGGCTCCTACAATGAGCAGTTCTTC	TRBV4-3	TRBJ2-1	TRBD2
CASSLTGGMEAFF	TGCGCCAGCAGCCTTACAGGGGGCATGGAAGCTTTCTTT	TRBV4-3	TRBJ1-1	TRBD1
CASSQSADSNQPQHF	TGTGCCAGTAGCCAGTCGGCGGATAGCAATCAGCCCCAGCATTTT	TRBV19	TRBJ1-5	.
CASSTGQGNEQYF	TGTGCCAGTAGTACGGGACAGGGCAACGAGCAGTACTTC	TRBV19	TRBJ2-7	TRBD1
CASSRALGGSYNEQFF	TGTGCCAGCAGCCGCGCCCTGGGAGGGTCATACAATGAGCAGTTCTTC	TRBV7-9	TRBJ2-1	TRBD2